What follows are 8 T cell receptor beta chains derived from one specimen sequenced in a study of T cell responses to AZD1222 COVID-19 vaccine. TCRdb's table, derived via immunoSEQ multiplex PCR, lists solely in-frame clones and lacks some. The table has 100,000 to 130,000 clones, roughly 86% seen once. The sample in question was peripheral blood, obtained on day 0 of AZD1222 vaccination. The receptors come from an adult in good health.

This rearrangement joins TRBV6-6 to TRBJ1-3, with D perhaps matching TRBD1 (5 bases). This CDR3 spans 13 amino acids. Germline CDR1 MNHNY, CDR2 SVGAGI (reference sequence). V gave up 7 bases and J gave up 2 bases, with 9 bases separating them. CDR3 sequence: CASIGTPGNTIYF. The CDR3 DNA sequence: TGTGCCAGCATCGGGACTCCTGGAAACACCATATATTTT.

The V gene is TRBV5-6, the J gene TRBJ2-3; 8 bases line up with TRBD2. The CDR3 runs 16 residues. Losses at the gene ends were 2 bases for V and 2 bases for J; bases not matched to a gene: 7. CDR1 and CDR2 from the germline V gene are SGHDT and YYEEEE. The CDR3 region is CASSFMTGGSTDTQYF. CDR3 sequence (DNA): TGTGCCAGCAGCTTCATGACGGGGGGGTCCACAGATACGCAGTATTTT.

J is TRBJ1-1 and V is TRBV28; D is perhaps TRBD1 (5 bases). The ends were cut back, 3 bases at V and 5 bases at J, with 16 bases in the middle. The germline gives CDR1 MDHEN, CDR2 SYDVKM. The CDR3 runs 15 residues. The CDR3 coding sequence is TGTGCCAGCAGTTTCTATCTAGGGACGGGGACTGAAGCTTTCTTT. The encoded protein is CASSFYLGTGTEAFF.

This clone was seen just once. CDR3 DNA sequence: TGTGCCAGCAGCTTAAACGGACAGGGTTACACAGATACGCAGTATTTT. The encoded protein is CASSLNGQGYTDTQYF. V is TRBV11-1 and J is TRBJ2-3, with TRBD1 matching over 8 bases. CDR1 is SGHAT and CDR2 is FQDESV in the germline V gene (reference sequence). The J segment lost 2 bases and the V segment lost 2 bases, leaving 6 bases of the junction unmatched. The CDR3 contains 16 residues.

The V call is TRBV19, the J call TRBJ2-3; unclear D gene. This CDR3 has 13 amino acids. Germline CDR1 and CDR2: LNHDA and SQIVND (reference sequence). V was cut by 3 bases and J by 7 bases, with 11 bases left in between. In nucleotides, the CDR3 is TGTGCCAGTAGTATCCCCGGGCTATATACGCAGTATTTT. Its translation is CASSIPGLYTQYF.

The V call is TRBV5-4, the J call TRBJ2-7; perhaps TRBD2 as D (6 bases). The CDR3 consists of 13 residues. V gave up 4 bases and J gave up 0 bases, with 8 bases separating them. Germline lookup yields CDR1 SGHNT and CDR2 YYREEE (reference sequence). CDR3 sequence reads: CASSLTSSYEQYF. In DNA form, the CDR3 reads TGTGCCAGCAGCCTGACTAGCTCCTACGAGCAGTACTTC.

The rearrangement joins TRBV6-5 to TRBJ1-3; D uncertain. V lost 8 bases, J lost 4 bases, and 15 bases lay in between. This CDR3 comprises 14 residues. The germline V gene has CDR1 MNHEY and CDR2 SVGAGI. CDR3 loop: CASSSSGSGNTIYF. CDR3 nucleotide sequence: TGTGCCAGCTCTTCGAGTGGCTCCGGAAACACCATATATTTT.

The J gene is TRBJ2-7, the V gene TRBV18; D remains ambiguous. Trimming stripped 3 bases from V and 7 bases from J, with 16 bases between. The length of the CDR3 is 14 residues. Germline values: CDR1 KGHSH, CDR2 LQKENI. The CDR3 region is CASSPLDGTGEQYF. CDR3 DNA: TGTGCCAGCTCACCCCTCGATGGAACGGGTGAGCAGTACTTC.